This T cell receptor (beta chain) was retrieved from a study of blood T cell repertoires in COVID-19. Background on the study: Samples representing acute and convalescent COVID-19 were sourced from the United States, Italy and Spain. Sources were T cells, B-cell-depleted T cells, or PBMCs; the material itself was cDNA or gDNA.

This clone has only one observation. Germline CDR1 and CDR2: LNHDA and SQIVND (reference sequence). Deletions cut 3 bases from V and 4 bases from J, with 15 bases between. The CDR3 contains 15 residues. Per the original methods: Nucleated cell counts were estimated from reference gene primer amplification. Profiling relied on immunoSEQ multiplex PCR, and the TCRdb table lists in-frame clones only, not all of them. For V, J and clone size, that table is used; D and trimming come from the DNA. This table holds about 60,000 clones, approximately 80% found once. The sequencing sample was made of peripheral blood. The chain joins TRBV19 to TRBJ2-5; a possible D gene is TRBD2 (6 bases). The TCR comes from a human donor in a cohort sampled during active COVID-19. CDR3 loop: CASSMYPGVGETQYF. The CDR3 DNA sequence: TGTGCCAGTAGTATGTACCCGGGAGTGGGAGAGACCCAGTACTTC.